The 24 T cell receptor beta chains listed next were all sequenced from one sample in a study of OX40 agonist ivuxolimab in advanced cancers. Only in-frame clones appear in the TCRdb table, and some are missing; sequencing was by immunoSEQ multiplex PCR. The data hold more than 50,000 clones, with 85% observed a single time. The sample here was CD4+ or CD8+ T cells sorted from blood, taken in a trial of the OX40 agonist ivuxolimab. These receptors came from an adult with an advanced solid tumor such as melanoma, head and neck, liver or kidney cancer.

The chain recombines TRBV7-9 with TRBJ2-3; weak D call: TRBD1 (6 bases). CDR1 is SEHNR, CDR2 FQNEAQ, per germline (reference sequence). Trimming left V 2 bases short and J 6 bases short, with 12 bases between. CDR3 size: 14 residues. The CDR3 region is CASSLQGYRDTQYF. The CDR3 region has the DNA TGTGCCAGCAGCTTACAGGGGTATAGGGATACGCAGTATTTT.

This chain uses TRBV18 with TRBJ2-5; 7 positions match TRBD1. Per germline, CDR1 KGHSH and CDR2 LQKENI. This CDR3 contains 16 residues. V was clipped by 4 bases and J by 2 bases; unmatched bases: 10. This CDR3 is CASSLGQTEIQETQYF. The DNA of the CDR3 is TGTGCCAGCTCACTGGGACAGACGGAGATACAAGAGACCCAGTACTTC.

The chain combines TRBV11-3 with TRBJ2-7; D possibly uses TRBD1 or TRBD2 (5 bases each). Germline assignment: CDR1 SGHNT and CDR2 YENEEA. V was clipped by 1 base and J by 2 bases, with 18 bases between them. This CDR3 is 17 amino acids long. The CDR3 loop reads CASSLAARDLGAYEQYF. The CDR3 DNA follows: TGTGCCAGCAGCTTAGCGGCCCGGGATTTAGGGGCCTACGAGCAGTACTTC. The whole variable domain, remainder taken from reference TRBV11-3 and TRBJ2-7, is EAGVVQSPRYKIIEKKQPVAFWCNPISGHNTLYWYLQNLGQGPELLIRYENEEAVDDSQLPKDRFSAERLKGVDSTLKIQPAELGDSAVYLCASSLAARDLGAYEQYFGPGTRLTVT.

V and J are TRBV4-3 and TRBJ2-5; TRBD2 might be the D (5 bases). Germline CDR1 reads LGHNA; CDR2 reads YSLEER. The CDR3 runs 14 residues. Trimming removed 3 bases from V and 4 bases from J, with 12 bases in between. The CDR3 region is CASSQEDSVETQYF. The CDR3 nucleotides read TGCGCCAGCAGCCAGGAGGACTCGGTAGAGACCCAGTACTTC.

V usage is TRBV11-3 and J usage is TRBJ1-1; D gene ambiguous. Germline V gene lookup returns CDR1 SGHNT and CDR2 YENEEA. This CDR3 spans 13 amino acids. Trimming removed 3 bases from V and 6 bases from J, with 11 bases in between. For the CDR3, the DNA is TGTGCCAGCAGCTTGAGTCGACGCTCTGAAGCTTTCTTT. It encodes CASSLSRRSEAFF.

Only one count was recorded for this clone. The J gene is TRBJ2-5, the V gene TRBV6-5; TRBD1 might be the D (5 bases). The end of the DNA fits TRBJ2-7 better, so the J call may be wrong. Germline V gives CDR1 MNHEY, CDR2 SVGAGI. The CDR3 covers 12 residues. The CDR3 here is CASSYGAGEQYF. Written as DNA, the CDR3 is TGTGCCAGCAGTTACGGGGCTGGCGAGCAGTACTTC.

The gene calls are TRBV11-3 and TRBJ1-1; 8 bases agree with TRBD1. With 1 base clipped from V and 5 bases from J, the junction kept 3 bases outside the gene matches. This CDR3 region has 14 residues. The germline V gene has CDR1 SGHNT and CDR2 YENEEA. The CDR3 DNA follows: TGTGCCAGCAGCTTAGGCAGGGGGCGGACTGAAGCTTTCTTT. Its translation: CASSLGRGRTEAFF.

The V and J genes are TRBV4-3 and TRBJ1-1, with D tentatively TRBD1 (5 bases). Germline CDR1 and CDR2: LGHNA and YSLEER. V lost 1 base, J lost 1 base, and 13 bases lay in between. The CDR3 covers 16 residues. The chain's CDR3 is CASSQVPGQKNTEAFF. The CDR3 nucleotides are TGCGCCAGCAGCCAAGTTCCCGGACAAAAGAACACTGAAGCTTTCTTT.

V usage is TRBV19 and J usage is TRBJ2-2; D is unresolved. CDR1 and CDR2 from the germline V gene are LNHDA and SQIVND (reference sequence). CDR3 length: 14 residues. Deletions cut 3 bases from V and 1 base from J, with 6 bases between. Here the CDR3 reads CASSMSGNTGELFF. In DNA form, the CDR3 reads TGTGCCAGTAGTATGTCCGGGAACACCGGGGAGCTGTTTTTT.

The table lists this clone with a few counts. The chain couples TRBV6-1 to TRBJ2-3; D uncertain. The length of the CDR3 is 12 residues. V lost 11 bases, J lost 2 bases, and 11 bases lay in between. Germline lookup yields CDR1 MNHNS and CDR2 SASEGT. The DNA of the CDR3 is TGTGCCGGTTCGACCTACACAGATACGCAGTATTTT. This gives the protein CAGSTYTDTQYF.

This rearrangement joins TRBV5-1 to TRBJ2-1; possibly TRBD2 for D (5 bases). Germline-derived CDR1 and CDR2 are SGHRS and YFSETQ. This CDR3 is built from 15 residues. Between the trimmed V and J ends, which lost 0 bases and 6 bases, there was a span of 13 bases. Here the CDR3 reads CASSLGRGMSNEQFF. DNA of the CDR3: TGCGCCAGCAGCTTGGGTAGAGGGATGAGCAATGAGCAGTTCTTC.

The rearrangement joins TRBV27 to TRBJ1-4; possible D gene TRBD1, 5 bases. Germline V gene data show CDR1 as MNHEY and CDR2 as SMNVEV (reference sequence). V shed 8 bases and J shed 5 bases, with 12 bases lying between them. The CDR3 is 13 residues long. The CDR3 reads CASDCTGNEKLFF. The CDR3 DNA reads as TGTGCCAGCGATTGCACAGGAAATGAAAAACTGTTTTTT.

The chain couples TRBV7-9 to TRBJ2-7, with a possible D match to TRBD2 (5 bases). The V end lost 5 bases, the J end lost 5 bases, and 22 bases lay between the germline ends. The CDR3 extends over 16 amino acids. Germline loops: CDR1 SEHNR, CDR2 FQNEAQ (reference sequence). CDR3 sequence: CASSPRRFSTRDEQYF. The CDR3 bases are TGTGCCAGCAGCCCCCGTCGCTTTAGCACGAGGGACGAGCAGTACTTC.

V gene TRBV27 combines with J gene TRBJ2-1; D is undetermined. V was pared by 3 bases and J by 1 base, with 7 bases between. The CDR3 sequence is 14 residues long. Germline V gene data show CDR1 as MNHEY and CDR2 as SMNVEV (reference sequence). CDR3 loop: CASSFRSSYNEQFF. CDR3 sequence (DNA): TGTGCCAGCAGTTTCAGGAGTTCCTACAATGAGCAGTTCTTC.

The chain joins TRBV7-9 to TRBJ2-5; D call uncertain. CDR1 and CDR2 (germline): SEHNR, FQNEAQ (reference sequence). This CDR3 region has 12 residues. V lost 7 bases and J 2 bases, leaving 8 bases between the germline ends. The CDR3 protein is CASTPDQETQYF. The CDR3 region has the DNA TGTGCCAGCACCCCCGATCAAGAGACCCAGTACTTC. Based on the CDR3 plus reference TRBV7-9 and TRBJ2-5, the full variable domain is DTGVSQNPRHKITKRGQNVTFRCDPISEHNRLYWYRQTLGQGPEFLTYFQNEAQLEKSRLLSDRFSAERPKGSFSTLEIQRTEQGDSAMYLCASTPDQETQYFGPGTRLLVL.

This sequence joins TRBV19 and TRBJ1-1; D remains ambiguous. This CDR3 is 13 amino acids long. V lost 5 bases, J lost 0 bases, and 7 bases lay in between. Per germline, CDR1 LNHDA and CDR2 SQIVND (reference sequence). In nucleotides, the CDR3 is TGTGCCAGTAGTGGGCAACTGAACACTGAAGCTTTCTTT. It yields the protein CASSGQLNTEAFF.

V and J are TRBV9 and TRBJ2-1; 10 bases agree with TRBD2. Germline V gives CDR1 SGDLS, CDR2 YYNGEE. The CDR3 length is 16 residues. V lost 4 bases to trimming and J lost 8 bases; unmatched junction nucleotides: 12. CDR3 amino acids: CASSYSRASGSDEQFF. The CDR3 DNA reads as TGTGCCAGCAGCTACAGTAGGGCTAGCGGGAGCGATGAGCAGTTCTTC.

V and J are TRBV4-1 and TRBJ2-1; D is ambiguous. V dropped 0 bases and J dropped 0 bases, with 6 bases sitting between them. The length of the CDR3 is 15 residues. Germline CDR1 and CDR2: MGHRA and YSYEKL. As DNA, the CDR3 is TGCGCCAGCAGCCAAGATCCCGGCTCCTACAATGAGCAGTTCTTC. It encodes CASSQDPGSYNEQFF.

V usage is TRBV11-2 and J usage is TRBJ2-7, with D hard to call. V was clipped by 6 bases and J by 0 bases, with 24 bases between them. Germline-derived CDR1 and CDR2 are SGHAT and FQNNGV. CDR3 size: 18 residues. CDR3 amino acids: CASRKSDFLQSSSYEQYF. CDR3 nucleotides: TGTGCCAGCAGGAAAAGCGATTTTCTGCAATCTAGCTCCTACGAGCAGTACTTC.

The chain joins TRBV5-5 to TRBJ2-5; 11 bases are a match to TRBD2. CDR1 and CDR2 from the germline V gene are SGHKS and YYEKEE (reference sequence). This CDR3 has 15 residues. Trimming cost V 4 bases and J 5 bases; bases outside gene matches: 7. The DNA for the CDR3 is TGTGCCAGCAGCGTCGGTAGCGGGGGGGCGGAGACCCAGTACTTC. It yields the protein CASSVGSGGAETQYF.

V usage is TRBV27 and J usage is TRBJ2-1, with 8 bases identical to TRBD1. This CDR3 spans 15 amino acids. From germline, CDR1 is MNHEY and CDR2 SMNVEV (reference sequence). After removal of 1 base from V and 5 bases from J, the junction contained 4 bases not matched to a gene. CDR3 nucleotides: TGTGCCAGCAGTTTATGGGGACAGGCCCACAATGAGCAGTTCTTC. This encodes CASSLWGQAHNEQFF.

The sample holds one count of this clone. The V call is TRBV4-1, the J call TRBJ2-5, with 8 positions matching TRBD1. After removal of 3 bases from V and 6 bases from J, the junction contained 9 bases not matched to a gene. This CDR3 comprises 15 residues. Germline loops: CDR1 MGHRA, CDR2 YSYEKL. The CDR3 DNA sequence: TGCGCCAGCAGCCACCAAGGACAGGGTAGCCAGACCCAGTACTTC. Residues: CASSHQGQGSQTQYF.

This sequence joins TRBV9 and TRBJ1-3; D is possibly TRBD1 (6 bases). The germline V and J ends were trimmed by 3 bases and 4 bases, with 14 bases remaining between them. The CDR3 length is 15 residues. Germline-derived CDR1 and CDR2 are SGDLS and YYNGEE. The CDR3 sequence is CASSGSGVSGNTIYF. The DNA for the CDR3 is TGTGCCAGCAGCGGCTCAGGGGTTTCCGGAAACACCATATATTTT.

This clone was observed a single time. The CDR3 DNA reads as TGTGCCAGCAGCTTAGCTGCCGGGGAGCTGTTTTTT. It translates to CASSLAAGELFF. The V gene is TRBV7-6, the J gene TRBJ2-2; D is unresolved. This CDR3 has 12 amino acids. The germline gives CDR1 SGHVS, CDR2 FNYEAQ. With 0 bases removed from V and 6 bases from J, the gap between germline ends came to 2 bases.